There are a few counts of the clone carrying this T cell receptor (beta chain). This sample is part of a study of T cell responses to AZD1222 COVID-19 vaccine. V shed 4 bases and J shed 6 bases, with 21 bases lying between them. Germline V lookup: CDR1 LGHDT, CDR2 YNNKEL (reference sequence). The CDR3 has 17 residues. TCRdb's copy holds only in-frame clones and misses some; the assay was immunoSEQ multiplex PCR. The data show approximately 71,000 clones, 88% seen once. This clonotype was sampled from an adult in good health. The sample was peripheral blood, taken on day 0 of AZD1222 vaccination. This chain uses TRBV3-1 (or the pseudogene TRBV3-2) with TRBJ2-2, with TRBD2 as a possible D gene (6 bases). CDR3 region: CASSLNPHNSGPGELFF. The CDR3 DNA reads as TGTGCCAGCAGCCTAAACCCACATAATAGCGGCCCCGGGGAGCTGTTTTTT.